This is a list of T cell receptor beta chains from one sample in a study of Graves' ophthalmopathy and Graves' hyperthyroidism. TCRdb re-called the multiplex PCR reads through MiXCR, storing one row per CDR3 protein. The data contain around 520,000 distinct CDR3 sequences, approximately 37% of them singletons. Material for sequencing was peripheral blood or thyroid tissue (not recorded which). Every receptor here comes from an adult man with Graves' hyperthyroidism. The CDR3 runs from the conserved cysteine through the conserved F or W. A D gene is named only where the DNA matches it firmly. Part of the rows lack a size; the others show once, few, many or a class for expanded clones.

J: TRBJ1-5
V: TRBV12-5
D: TRBD1
size: -
CDR3: CASGLVQGAGNQPQHF
DNA: TGTGCTAGTGGTTTGGTGCAGGGGGCAGGCAATCAGCCCCAGCATTTT

J: TRBJ2-5
V: TRBV20-1
D: -
size: many
CDR3: CSASPPTRETQYF
DNA: TGCAGTGCTAGCCCCCCAACGAGGGAGACCCAGTACTTC

J: TRBJ2-5
V: TRBV4-1
D: -
size: -
CDR3: CASSQALGHPQETQYF
DNA: TGCGCCAGCAGCCAGGCCCTCGGACATCCCCAAGAGACCCAGTACTTC

J: TRBJ2-7
V: TRBV7-2
D: TRBD2
size: -
CDR3: CASSRELALGQYF
DNA: TGTGCCAGCAGCCGAGAACTAGCGTTAGGGCAGTACTTC

J: TRBJ1-1
V: TRBV15
D: TRBD1
size: many
CDR3: CATSRDGNRGTRVMNTEAFF
DNA: TGTGCCACCAGCAGAGATGGGAACAGGGGCACGAGGGTTATGAACACTGAAGCTTTCTTT

J: TRBJ2-2
V: TRBV12-3/TRBV12-4
D: TRBD2
size: many
CDR3: CASTIGTSGVTGELFF
DNA: TGTGCCAGCACCATCGGGACTAGCGGGGTAACCGGGGAGCTGTTTTTT

J: TRBJ2-7
V: TRBV12-5
D: -
size: few
CDR3: CASGLFSAEQYF
DNA: TGTGCTAGTGGTTTGTTTAGCGCCGAGCAGTACTTC

J: TRBJ2-7
V: TRBV20-1
D: TRBD1
size: -
CDR3: CSARSRQGASEQYF
DNA: TGCAGTGCTAGATCGAGACAGGGGGCTTCCGAGCAGTACTTC

J: TRBJ1-1
V: TRBV5-1
D: -
size: many
CDR3: CASHEQGYTEAFF
DNA: TGCGCCAGCCACGAGCAGGGGTACACTGAAGCTTTCTTT

J: TRBJ2-5
V: TRBV28
D: -
size: many
CDR3: CASSLGAQGGETQYF
DNA: TGTGCCAGCAGTTTAGGTGCCCAGGGCGGGGAGACCCAGTACTTC

J: TRBJ1-1
V: TRBV6-6
D: -
size: few
CDR3: CASSGTPGDTNTEAFF
DNA: TGTGCCAGCAGCGGAACCCCTGGGGACACGAACACTGAAGCTTTCTTT

J: TRBJ1-1
V: TRBV29-1
D: -
size: once
CDR3: CSVEERGSYTEAFF
DNA: TGCAGCGTTGAAGAAAGGGGAAGCTACACTGAAGCTTTCTTT

J: TRBJ1-1
V: TRBV9
D: -
size: many
CDR3: CASSVSMNTEAFF
DNA: TGTGCCAGCAGCGTATCAATGAACACTGAAGCTTTCTTT

J: TRBJ2-7
V: TRBV5-1
D: TRBD2
size: -
CDR3: CASSPTTSGSGDEQYF
DNA: TGCGCCAGCAGCCCAACGACTAGCGGGTCCGGGGATGAGCAGTACTTC

J: TRBJ1-2
V: TRBV29-1
D: -
size: -
CDR3: CSVVAGDNYGYTF
DNA: TGCAGCGTTGTCGCAGGGGACAACTATGGCTACACCTTC

J: TRBJ1-1
V: TRBV20-1
D: -
size: many
CDR3: CSATALGRSNTEAFF
DNA: TGCAGTGCTACCGCGCTAGGGAGATCGAACACTGAAGCTTTCTTT

J: TRBJ1-1
V: TRBV7-9
D: -
size: many
CDR3: CASSTQGLLSTEAFF
DNA: TGTGCCAGCAGCACCCAGGGGTTGCTAAGTACTGAAGCTTTCTTT

J: TRBJ2-2
V: TRBV19
D: TRBD2
size: few
CDR3: CASSPNLAGAGELFF
DNA: TGTGCCAGTAGTCCAAACCTAGCGGGAGCCGGGGAGCTGTTTTTT

J: TRBJ2-2
V: TRBV13
D: -
size: few
CDR3: CASSALNSGGTGELFF
DNA: TGTGCCAGCAGCGCCCTAAATTCCGGAGGTACCGGGGAGCTGTTTTTT

J: TRBJ2-7
V: TRBV12-3/TRBV12-4
D: TRBD2
size: -
CDR3: CASSSPAGATYEQYF
DNA: TGTGCCAGCAGCTCCCCAGCGGGAGCAACCTACGAGCAGTACTTC

J: TRBJ1-2
V: TRBV29-1
D: -
size: once
CDR3: CSLYGSTYGYTF
DNA: TGCAGCTTATATGGCAGCACCTATGGCTACACCTTC

J: TRBJ1-5
V: TRBV20-1
D: -
size: many
CDR3: CSARGGLNNQPQHF
DNA: TGCAGTGCTAGAGGGGGGTTGAACAATCAGCCCCAGCATTTT

J: TRBJ2-2
V: TRBV3-1
D: TRBD2
size: few
CDR3: CASRSPGTSYHSTGELFF
DNA: TGTGCCAGCAGGAGTCCCGGGACTAGCTACCATAGCACCGGGGAGCTGTTTTTT

J: TRBJ2-2
V: TRBV5-6
D: -
size: few
CDR3: CASSLVEWELFF
DNA: TGTGCCAGCAGCTTGGTTGAGTGGGAGCTGTTTTTT

J: TRBJ1-1
V: TRBV5-1
D: -
size: -
CDR3: CASSLEPGGAEAFF
DNA: TGCGCCAGCAGCTTGGAGCCCGGCGGCGCTGAAGCTTTCTTT

J: TRBJ2-6
V: TRBV7-2
D: TRBD2
size: -
CDR3: CASSAQLAGANVLTF
DNA: TGTGCCAGCAGCGCTCAACTAGCGGGGGCCAACGTCCTGACTTTC

J: TRBJ2-7
V: TRBV29-1
D: -
size: -
CDR3: CSARGNGPYEQYF
DNA: TGCAGCGCCCGAGGGAACGGTCCCTACGAGCAGTACTTC

J: TRBJ2-1
V: TRBV20-1
D: TRBD2
size: once
CDR3: CSARGLALNEQFF
DNA: TGCAGTGCTAGGGGACTAGCTCTCAATGAGCAGTTCTTC

J: TRBJ2-5
V: TRBV25-1
D: TRBD1
size: -
CDR3: CASTPGQGLETQYF
DNA: TGTGCCAGCACGCCGGGACAGGGGCTCGAGACCCAGTACTTC

J: TRBJ1-1
V: TRBV29-1
D: -
size: many
CDR3: CSVEGVNTEAFF
DNA: TGCAGCGTTGAAGGGGTAAACACTGAAGCTTTCTTT

J: TRBJ1-2
V: TRBV12-3/TRBV12-4
D: -
size: many
CDR3: CASSSKMDGGYGYTF
DNA: TGTGCCAGCAGTTCCAAAATGGACGGAGGCTATGGCTACACCTTC

J: TRBJ2-3
V: TRBV7-8
D: -
size: -
CDR3: CASSLWSASTDTQYF
DNA: TGTGCCAGCAGCTTATGGTCAGCTAGCACAGATACGCAGTATTTT

J: TRBJ2-1
V: TRBV29-1
D: -
size: -
CDR3: CSVVPGPNEQFF
DNA: TGCAGCGTTGTCCCTGGACCCAATGAGCAGTTCTTC

J: TRBJ2-6
V: TRBV29-1
D: -
size: few
CDR3: CSVEGPGANVLTF
DNA: TGCAGCGTTGAAGGGCCTGGGGCCAACGTCCTGACTTTC

J: TRBJ2-7
V: TRBV14
D: -
size: many
CDR3: CASSQFSYYEQYF
DNA: TGTGCCAGCAGCCAGTTCAGTTACTACGAGCAGTACTTC

J: TRBJ2-1
V: TRBV7-9
D: TRBD2
size: few
CDR3: CASSTGHLGLAGLAQFF
DNA: TGTGCCAGCAGCACAGGTCATTTAGGACTAGCAGGGTTGGCGCAGTTCTTC

J: TRBJ2-7
V: TRBV28
D: -
size: few
CDR3: CASSFPLQGSSYEQYF
DNA: TGTGCCAGCAGTTTCCCCTTACAGGGCAGCTCCTACGAGCAGTACTTC

J: TRBJ1-4
V: TRBV5-4
D: -
size: -
CDR3: CASSLAFVEKLFF
DNA: TGTGCCAGCAGCTTGGCCTTCGTGGAAAAACTGTTTTTT

J: TRBJ1-1
V: TRBV5-8
D: -
size: many
CDR3: CASSFGVWTEAFF
DNA: TGTGCCAGCAGCTTTGGGGTTTGGACTGAAGCTTTCTTT

J: TRBJ1-1
V: TRBV29-1
D: -
size: many
CDR3: CSVVGGGDTEAFF
DNA: TGCAGCGTTGTTGGGGGGGGGGACACTGAAGCTTTCTTT

J: TRBJ1-6
V: TRBV5-8
D: TRBD1
size: many
CDR3: CASSAGTVNSPLHF
DNA: TGTGCCAGCAGCGCCGGGACAGTCAATTCACCCCTCCACTTT

J: TRBJ1-1
V: TRBV28
D: -
size: -
CDR3: CAGGEQGLEAFF
DNA: TGTGCCGGGGGTGAGCAGGGCCTTGAAGCTTTCTTT

J: TRBJ2-2
V: TRBV7-9
D: -
size: -
CDR3: CASSNPSKQGNTGELFF
DNA: TGTGCCAGCAGCAACCCTTCGAAACAGGGTAACACCGGGGAGCTGTTTTTT

J: TRBJ2-5
V: TRBV7-2
D: TRBD2
size: -
CDR3: CAAGTSGSHETQYF
DNA: TGTGCCGCCGGGACTAGCGGGAGTCATGAGACCCAGTACTTC

J: TRBJ2-7
V: TRBV29-1
D: TRBD2
size: -
CDR3: CSGGSFGEQYF
DNA: TGCAGCGGCGGGAGCTTCGGCGAGCAGTACTTC

J: TRBJ2-7
V: TRBV20-1
D: TRBD2
size: many
CDR3: CSARDLARGGEQYF
DNA: TGCAGTGCTAGAGATCTCGCGCGGGGAGGGGAGCAGTACTTC

J: TRBJ2-5
V: TRBV12-3/TRBV12-4
D: -
size: -
CDR3: CASSLQGAGGGETQYF
DNA: TGTGCCAGCAGTTTACAGGGGGCGGGAGGAGGGGAGACCCAGTACTTC

J: TRBJ2-2
V: TRBV4-2
D: -
size: few
CDR3: CASSQDWASGELFF
DNA: TGTGCCAGCAGCCAAGACTGGGCTTCCGGGGAGCTGTTTTTT

J: TRBJ2-7
V: TRBV10-3
D: -
size: many
CDR3: CAIRQQGYEQYF
DNA: TGTGCCATCAGACAACAGGGCTACGAGCAGTACTTC

J: TRBJ2-1
V: TRBV29-1
D: -
size: -
CDR3: CSVDGREGFVEQFF
DNA: TGCAGCGTTGACGGCAGGGAAGGTTTTGTTGAGCAGTTCTTC

J: TRBJ1-1
V: TRBV6-9
D: -
size: -
CDR3: CASSPPRGRATYEAFF
DNA: TGTGCCAGCAGCCCCCCAAGGGGCCGGGCAACATACGAAGCTTTCTTT

J: TRBJ1-2
V: TRBV4-1
D: -
size: many
CDR3: CASSQENNPNYGYTF
DNA: TGCGCCAGCAGCCAAGAAAACAACCCCAACTATGGCTACACCTTC

J: TRBJ1-2
V: TRBV20-1
D: TRBD1
size: many
CDR3: CSATQFTGVSGYTF
DNA: TGCAGTGCTACCCAATTCACAGGGGTTAGTGGCTACACCTTC